This TCR beta chain is from a study of early T cells in non-severe SARS-CoV-2 infection. Study in general: Sequenced material consisted of bulk RNA (from unsorted whole blood), and chains were unpaired. General study results and limits: Matching against VDJdb likely underestimated virus-specific expansions, favoring anti-spike CD8.

Individual cDNA molecules were tagged with unique molecular identifiers. Each CDR3 protein gets one entry after TCRdb re-called the 5' RACE reads with MiXCR. The sample has 50,000 to 70,000 distinct CDR3 sequences, around an eighth seen once. This clonotype has ten or more counts. Its antigen is as yet unknown. This receptor was obtained from an adult who was a healthcare worker with PCR-confirmed SARS-CoV-2 infection or an uninfected control (not recorded which). The sequenced sample was whole blood.

CDR3 sequence (DNA): TGTGCCAGCAGTGCTAGGGGTCGCAGGGCCCAGCATTTT. Protein sequence: CASSARGRRAQHF. The chain recombines TRBV27 with TRBJ1-5; TRBD1 is a possible D gene (5 bases). This CDR3 is built from 13 residues. Trimming cost V 5 bases and J 11 bases, with 16 bases left between them. Germline V gene lookup returns CDR1 MNHEY and CDR2 SMNVEV (reference sequence).